The sequence of this T cell receptor (beta chain) was determined in a study of T cells expressing NK-cell markers (dated by TCRdb to 2018 to 2021). About the study as a whole: Three sorted T-cell subsets (CD3+CD56+NKG2C+, CD3+CD56+NKG2C- and CD3+CD56-NKG2C+) from several donors had their TCR beta-chain repertoires profiled. Of the eight sequenced donors, seven were found to be HCMV-seropositive and one was found to be HCMV-seronegative. The eight sequenced donors were randomly selected healthy volunteers, three men and five women. Sequencing of the libraries produced 2 x 150 bp reads on Illumina HiSeq 2000/2500, MiSeq or NextSeq.

Sequencing was performed on an Illumina HiSeq 2000. 5'RACE template switching, by which a universal primer site and unique molecular identifiers were added, was used to make TCR beta cDNA libraries. cDNA synthesis was primed from the TCR beta constant segment and was followed by two successive PCR amplification steps. The original methods were these. Reads were demultiplexed and grouped by UMI with MIGEC, and clonotypes were assembled and quantified with MiTCR. To exclude erroneous sequences, any TCR cDNA sequence not supported by at least two reads was discarded. The tcR package was used for downstream repertoire analysis, with clonotypes matched between fractions based on CDR3 nucleotide sequence plus V segment. VDJmatch was used to annotate antigen specificity against VDJdb, with one amino acid substitution in CDR3 allowed. Reads reprocessed by TCRdb are summarized as one entry per CDR3 protein sequence, and DNA is absent. The V and J calls and clone size come from TCRdb's table, not from the authors' own analysis. The data table for this sample lists about 160,000 distinct CDR3 sequences. Around 20% of the sample is taken by the ten largest.

To determine HCMV serostatus, a commercial ELISA kit was used to detect HCMV-specific IgG in serum. Peripheral blood mononuclear cells were isolated from blood by Ficoll density gradient centrifugation. Broader findings and caveats from the paper: In over 5 donors, the dominant CD3+CD56+NKG2C+ clonotypes were among the top 10 CD8+ clonotypes and accounted for about 1.0-7.0% of CD8+ T cells. It remained unclear whether the expanded NKG2C-expressing T cell clones were specific for HCMV antigens. Those dominant clonotypes were again the most abundant among CD3+CD56-NKG2C+ cells in four donors, at about 25-65%.

The CDR3 runs 16 residues from the cysteine to the phenylalanine. No coding sequence is recorded. The germline V gene (reference sequence) specifies SGHNT as CDR1 and YYREEE as CDR2. Details on this clonotype: Its antigen has not been determined.

The TCR comes from a man aged 18 to 69 in good health. The chain is made from TRBV5-4 and TRBJ2-3; the TCRdb call, TRBD1, lacks DNA for checking. The sample was blood T cells: a sorted CD56 or NKG2C T cell subset, CD4+ or CD8+ T cells, or bulk PBMC T cells (not recorded which). The CDR3 reads as follows: CASSGRDRGFSDTQYF.